A single sample gave rise to the 32 T cell receptor beta chains below, sequenced in a study of blood T cell repertoires in COVID-19. The table came from immunoSEQ multiplex PCR; TCRdb's copy has only in-frame clones and leaves some out. This sample has around 100,000 clones, with 70% to 90% found just once. Sequenced input: peripheral blood. These receptors were obtained from a human donor in a cohort sampled during active COVID-19.

This chain connects TRBV7-9 to TRBJ2-1; TRBD2 matches at 14 bases. After removal of 1 base from V and 8 bases from J, the junction contained 4 bases not matched to a gene. The CDR3 extends over 16 amino acids. In germline, CDR1 is SEHNR, CDR2 FQNEAQ (reference sequence). The CDR3 region is CASSLGGLAGVYEQFF. CDR3 sequence (DNA): TGTGCCAGCAGCTTAGGGGGACTAGCGGGAGTCTATGAGCAGTTCTTC.

The chain couples TRBV19 to TRBJ2-3; the D gene is possibly TRBD2 (5 bases). The germline gives CDR1 LNHDA, CDR2 SQIVND (reference sequence). Trimming took off 4 bases at V and 3 bases at J, with 11 bases between the two ends. The CDR3 has 14 amino acids. The CDR3 is CASSRSGTTDTQYF. The DNA for the CDR3 is TGTGCCAGTAGTAGGAGCGGTACTACAGATACGCAGTATTTT.

The chain couples TRBV6-5 to TRBJ1-2, with D possibly being TRBD1 (5 bases). Germline CDR1 is MNHEY and CDR2 is SVGAGI. V lost 6 bases to trimming and J lost 0 bases, with 11 bases between them. The CDR3 runs 14 residues. This CDR3 is CASRLQATNYGYTF. CDR3 sequence (DNA): TGTGCCAGCAGATTACAGGCTACTAACTATGGCTACACCTTC.

The V and J genes are TRBV29-1 and TRBJ2-3; D uncertain. CDR1 SQVTM and CDR2 ANQGSEA come from the germline V gene. Trimming took 3 bases from V and 1 from J, leaving 8 bases between them. This CDR3 has 13 amino acids. CDR3 sequence (DNA): TGCAGCGTTGATATCGGTCGCACAGATACGCAGTATTTT. As protein: CSVDIGRTDTQYF.

This clone was counted between two and nine times. The rearrangement joins TRBV9 to TRBJ2-7; the D is unclear. Trimming pared 0 bases from V and 0 bases from J, leaving 10 bases between. Germline assignment: CDR1 SGDLS and CDR2 YYNGEE. This CDR3 has 15 amino acids. This CDR3 is CASSVGPRSSYEQYF. The CDR3 bases are TGTGCCAGCAGCGTAGGACCGAGGAGCTCCTACGAGCAGTACTTC.

The chain is built from TRBV25-1 and TRBJ2-5, with TRBD2 matching over 7 bases. The length of the CDR3 is 12 residues. The germline V gene encodes CDR1 MGHDK and CDR2 SYGVNS. Germline trimming cut 2 bases from V and 10 bases from J; bases unmatched to any gene: 4. The CDR3 reads CASSEIRGDQYF. DNA of the CDR3: TGTGCCAGCAGTGAAATTCGGGGGGACCAGTACTTC.

The rearrangement joins TRBV18 to TRBJ1-1; 9 bases match TRBD1. Germline V gene lookup returns CDR1 KGHSH and CDR2 LQKENI. The J segment lost 5 bases and the V segment lost 4 bases, leaving 17 bases of the junction unmatched. The CDR3 consists of 18 residues. The CDR3 protein is CASSLRLPSQGAWTEAFF. CDR3 in DNA: TGTGCCAGCTCACTGCGGCTACCCTCACAGGGGGCCTGGACTGAAGCTTTCTTT.

V and J are TRBV10-1 and TRBJ1-1; no reliable D call. CDR1 and CDR2 from the germline V gene are WNHNN and SYGVQD (reference sequence). The CDR3 consists of 13 residues. V lost 6 bases to trimming and J lost 1 base, with 9 bases between them. CDR3 region: CASSQAPNTEAFF. CDR3 DNA sequence: TGCGCCAGCAGCCAAGCCCCGAACACTGAAGCTTTCTTT.

The count of this clone is one. The genes are TRBV7-8 and TRBJ2-3; no clear D. Germline loops: CDR1 SGHVS, CDR2 FQNEAQ. This CDR3 is 12 amino acids long. Trimming took 3 bases from V and 6 from J, leaving 7 bases between them. The CDR3 nucleotides read TGTGCCAGCAGCTTTGCGTTTGATACGCAGTATTTT. Protein product: CASSFAFDTQYF.

The chain uses TRBV7-9 and TRBJ2-7, with 10 bases aligning to TRBD1. Germline CDR1 and CDR2: SEHNR and FQNEAQ (reference sequence). V lost 5 bases to trimming and J lost 7 bases; unmatched junction nucleotides: 14. CDR3 length: 16 residues. CDR3 amino acids: CASSRDPGQGTGEQYF. Here the CDR3 DNA reads TGTGCCAGCAGCAGGGACCCGGGACAGGGGACGGGAGAGCAGTACTTC.

This chain connects TRBV12-3 or TRBV12-4 to TRBJ1-2; possible D gene TRBD1, 5 bases. V lost 1 base and J 5 bases, leaving 8 bases between the germline ends. The CDR3 totals 13 residues. CDR3 sequence reads: CASSLDRTYGYTF. CDR3 nucleotide sequence: TGTGCCAGCAGTTTAGACCGGACATATGGCTACACCTTC.

The J gene is TRBJ2-7, the V gene TRBV19, with 7 bases that match TRBD1. Trimming at V came to 4 bases and at J to 3 bases, leaving 9 bases not matched to a gene. The CDR3 is made up of 15 amino acids. Germline CDR1 LNHDA, CDR2 SQIVND (reference sequence). In nucleotides, the CDR3 is TGTGCCAGTAGTAATCGGGACAGCGGCCTCTACGAGCAGTACTTC. It codes for CASSNRDSGLYEQYF.

This chain links TRBV4-1 with TRBJ2-7; 9 bases map to TRBD1. Germline V CDR1 and CDR2: MGHRA, YSYEKL. This CDR3 comprises 15 residues. After removal of 1 base from V and 3 bases from J, the junction contained 4 bases not matched to a gene. CDR3 protein: CASSQAGQGGYEQYF. The CDR3 DNA reads TGCGCCAGCAGCCAAGCGGGACAGGGTGGCTACGAGCAGTACTTC.

The chain uses TRBV11-2 and TRBJ2-2, with TRBD1 as a possible D gene (5 bases). Germline CDR1 and CDR2: SGHAT and FQNNGV. This CDR3 spans 15 amino acids. Trimming took off 7 bases at V and 4 bases at J, with 16 bases between the two ends. The CDR3 DNA reads as TGTGCCAGCACCCCGACAGCTAAAATCACCGGGGAGCTGTTTTTT. This translates into CASTPTAKITGELFF.

This clone was seen once. The J gene is TRBJ2-3, the V gene TRBV12-3 or TRBV12-4; D is possibly TRBD1 (6 bases). The V end lost 6 bases, the J end lost 7 bases, and 8 bases lay between the germline ends. This CDR3 is 11 amino acids long. The chain's CDR3 is CASSQGYTQYF. The CDR3 DNA reads as TGTGCCAGCAGCCAGGGGTATACGCAGTATTTT.

The V gene is TRBV4-3, the J gene TRBJ2-3, with no clear D. Trimming pared 0 bases from V and 7 bases from J, leaving 8 bases between. This CDR3 has 13 amino acids. Germline V gives CDR1 LGHNA, CDR2 YSLEER. CDR3 region: CASSQDSRNTQYF. In DNA form, the CDR3 reads TGCGCCAGCAGCCAAGATTCGAGAAATACGCAGTATTTT.

The CDR3 region has the DNA TGTGCCATCAGTGAGTGGGACAGACCCTACGAGCAGTACTTC. It codes for CAISEWDRPYEQYF. The chain employs TRBV10-3 and TRBJ2-7; 7 bases align to TRBD1. This CDR3 contains 14 residues. The J segment lost 2 bases and the V segment lost 1 base, leaving 2 bases of the junction unmatched. CDR1 ENHRY and CDR2 SYGVKD come from the germline V gene.

CDR3 in amino acids: CASSEFGGIYEQYF. The CDR3 DNA reads as TGTGCCAGCAGTGAATTCGGCGGCATCTACGAGCAGTACTTC. The V gene is TRBV2, the J gene TRBJ2-7; D gene unclear. Per germline, CDR1 SNHLY and CDR2 FYNNEI. V lost 2 bases to trimming and J lost 3 bases, with 11 bases between them. The CDR3 is 14 amino acids.

CDR3 nucleotide sequence: TGTGCCAGCAGCCCGGACAGGGTGGCTAATGAAAAACTGTTTTTT. Its protein is CASSPDRVANEKLFF. The chain has TRBV3-1 (or the pseudogene TRBV3-2) and TRBJ1-4; 8 nucleotides line up with TRBD1. The V segment lost 4 bases and the J segment 3 bases; nucleotides outside the gene matches: 4. Germline V gene data show CDR1 as LGHDT and CDR2 as YNNKEL (reference sequence). This CDR3 is built from 15 residues.

This clone came up many times. The chain links TRBV5-1 to TRBJ1-1; possible D gene TRBD1, 6 bases. Germline V CDR1 and CDR2: SGHRS, YFSETQ. The CDR3 runs to 13 residues. V lost 4 bases and J lost 6, with 13 bases in between. This chain's CDR3 is CASSGPGGAEAFF. In DNA form, the CDR3 reads TGCGCCAGCAGCGGACCGGGGGGCGCTGAAGCTTTCTTT.

The gene calls are TRBV5-4 and TRBJ2-1, with a weak D call TRBD2 (6 bases). The CDR3 runs to 15 residues. The V gene lost 2 bases and the J gene lost 5 bases, with 14 bases spanning the gap. Looked up from germline, CDR1 is SGHNT and CDR2 is YYREEE (reference sequence). The CDR3 DNA is TGTGCCAGCAGCTTAGGGACTGGGGTTAACAATGAGCAGTTCTTC. It is translated as CASSLGTGVNNEQFF. Drawing the rest from reference TRBV5-4 and TRBJ2-1, the complete variable domain is ETGVTQSPTHLIKTRGQQVTLRCSSQSGHNTVSWYQQALGQGPQFIFQYYREEENGRGNFPPRFSGLQFPNYSSELNVNALELDDSALYLCASSLGTGVNNEQFFGPGTRLTVL.

This chain connects TRBV6-5 to TRBJ2-7, with 11 positions matching TRBD2. There are 16 residues in the CDR3. V was pared by 6 bases and J by 5 bases, with 12 bases of the junction left unmatched. CDR1 and CDR2 from the germline V gene are MNHEY and SVGAGI. CDR3 sequence reads: CASRYLTSGGKNEQYF. In nucleotides, the CDR3 is TGTGCCAGCAGATACCTAACTAGCGGGGGAAAAAACGAGCAGTACTTC.

This chain joins TRBV5-1 and TRBJ2-2, with 8 positions matching TRBD1. Germline V gives CDR1 SGHRS, CDR2 YFSETQ. V shed 2 bases, J shed 5 bases, and the junction held 8 bases outside the gene matches. This CDR3 comprises 16 residues. The DNA for the CDR3 is TGCGCCAGCAGCTTTAACAGGGGGTCCGGTACCGGGGAGCTGTTTTTT. Amino acids: CASSFNRGSGTGELFF. The full variable domain, completed using reference TRBV5-1 and TRBJ2-2, is KAGVTQTPRYLIKTRGQQVTLSCSPISGHRSVSWYQQTPGQGLQFLFEYFSETQRNKGNFPGRFSGRQFSNSRSEMNVSTLELGDSALYLCASSFNRGSGTGELFFGEGSRLTVL.

The chain couples TRBV6-2 or TRBV6-3 to TRBJ1-5; 9 bases line up with TRBD1. There are 15 residues in the CDR3. Germline CDR1 MNHEY, CDR2 SVGEGT. The V segment lost 2 bases and the J segment 3 bases; nucleotides outside the gene matches: 2. The CDR3: CASSYDRGNNQPQHF. The DNA for the CDR3 is TGTGCCAGCAGTTACGACAGGGGGAACAATCAGCCCCAGCATTTT.

The genes are TRBV15 and TRBJ2-1; D uncertain. V was shortened by 1 base and J by 14 bases, with 15 bases between the two germline ends. Germline CDR1 is LNHNV and CDR2 is YYDKDF (reference sequence). The CDR3 spans 13 residues. CDR3 nucleotides: TGTGCCACCAGCAGAGCCTTAAATGTAAATAAGTTCTTC. This sequence encodes CATSRALNVNKFF. The full variable domain, completed using reference TRBV15 and TRBJ2-1, is DAMVIQNPRYQVTQFGKPVTLSCSQTLNHNVMYWYQQKSSQAPKLLFHYYDKDFNNEADTPDNFQSRRPNTSFCFLDIRSPGLGDTAMYLCATSRALNVNKFFGPGTRLTVL.

The V and J genes are TRBV7-6 and TRBJ2-3; perhaps TRBD1 as D (6 bases). Germline CDR1 and CDR2: SGHVS and FNYEAQ. The CDR3 runs 13 residues. Trimming removed 7 bases from V and 4 bases from J, with 12 bases in between. CDR3 sequence: CASIEQGSDTQYF. CDR3 in DNA: TGTGCCAGCATCGAACAGGGTTCAGATACGCAGTATTTT. The full variable domain, in which reference TRBV7-6 and TRBJ2-3 provide the parts outside the CDR3, is GAGVSQSPRYKVTKRGQDVALRCDPISGHVSLYWYRQALGQGPEFLTYFNYEAQQDKSGLPNDRFSAERPEGSISTLTIQRTEQRDSAMYRCASIEQGSDTQYFGPGTRLTVL.

This clone occurred once. The chain carries TRBV11-2 and TRBJ2-1; 7 bases are shared with TRBD2. V dropped 10 bases and J dropped 8; count of bases not matched to a gene: 14. CDR1 and CDR2 from the germline V gene are SGHAT and FQNNGV. This CDR3 has 14 residues. CDR3 sequence reads: CATERAGVGYEQFF. CDR3 nucleotides: TGTGCCACCGAACGGGCGGGGGTTGGGTATGAGCAGTTCTTC.

The sample holds one count of this clone. J is TRBJ1-5 and V is TRBV12-3 or TRBV12-4, with a tentative D call TRBD1 (6 bases). The CDR3 loop spans 13 amino acids. V was clipped by 6 bases and J by 4 bases, with 10 bases between them. The CDR3 coding sequence is TGTGCCAGCAGCGACAGGAGGAATCAGCCCCAGCATTTT. As protein: CASSDRRNQPQHF.

Comments on this clone: The junction does not match germline at one end; this may be a read error. This chain uses TRBV19 with TRBJ2-3; 9 positions match TRBD1. Germline V gives CDR1 LNHDA, CDR2 SQIVND (reference sequence). This CDR3 is 14 amino acids long. The CDR3 sequence: CASSITGGTDTQYF. Here the CDR3 DNA reads TGTGCCAGTAGTATAACAGGGGGCACCGATACGCAGTATTTT. Supplemented by reference TRBV19 and TRBJ2-3, the full variable domain reads DGGITQSPKYLFRKEGQNVTLSCEQNLNHDAMYWYRQDPGQGLRLIYYSQIVNDFQKGDIAEGYSVSREKKESFPLTVTSAQKNPTAFYLCASSITGGTDTQYFGPGTRLTVL.

The chain carries TRBV6-6 and TRBJ1-2; 8 bases fit TRBD1. The CDR3 covers 14 residues. The germline CDR1 and CDR2 sequences are MNHNY and SVGAGI (reference sequence). V shed 10 bases, J shed 2 bases, and the junction held 9 bases outside the gene matches. CDR3 residues: CAMGDRRANYGYTF. CDR3 in DNA: TGTGCCATGGGGGACAGGAGGGCCAACTATGGCTACACCTTC.

The chain combines TRBV2 with TRBJ1-2, with D possibly matching TRBD1 (5 bases). Trimming pared 8 bases from V and 8 bases from J, leaving 21 bases between. CDR1 is SNHLY, CDR2 FYNNEI, per germline. This CDR3 contains 14 residues. CDR3 bases: TGTGCCAGCGCGCTGACAGCCGGGGGGGGAGGCTACACCTTC. It is translated as CASALTAGGGGYTF.

The rearrangement uses TRBV12-5 and TRBJ1-6; 7 bases are shared with TRBD1. Germline values: CDR1 LGHNT, CDR2 FRNRAP. The CDR3 has 18 residues. V shed 1 base, J shed 7 bases, and the junction held 13 bases outside the gene matches. In nucleotides, the CDR3 is TGTGCTAGTGGTTTGGATGCACAAGGACAGGCTCGCAATTCACCCCTCCACTTT. Translating it yields CASGLDAQGQARNSPLHF.